This T cell receptor beta chain was sequenced for a study of OX40 agonist ivuxolimab in advanced cancers. Study summary: From roughly 20 to 79 years was the age range, with a mean of about 54 years, and about 78% were male.

Findings of the study overall: Expanded peripheral T-cell antigen specificity went undetermined.

The table came from immunoSEQ multiplex PCR; TCRdb's copy has only in-frame clones and leaves some out. In the table there are over 40,000 clones, nearly 90% of which are singletons. Germline V CDR1 and CDR2: SNHLY, FYNNEI. The V end lost 6 bases, the J end lost 3 bases, and 9 bases lay between the germline ends. The CDR3 has 12 residues. Regarding this clone: Its antigen is currently unknown.

Sequenced here: CD4+ or CD8+ T cells sorted from blood, sampled in a trial of the OX40 agonist ivuxolimab. V is TRBV2 and J is TRBJ2-7; D uncertain. This TCR derives from an adult with an advanced solid tumor such as melanoma, head and neck, liver or kidney cancer. DNA of the CDR3: TGTGCCAGCAGCCAGATAGGCTACGAGCAGTACTTC. This sequence encodes CASSQIGYEQYF.